This TCR beta chain was identified during a study of blood T cell repertoires in COVID-19. In the study overall: The United States, Italy and Spain were the sources of the acute and convalescent COVID-19 samples. T cells, B-cell-depleted T cells, or PBMCs supplied cDNA or gDNA.

This CDR3 comprises 14 residues. V was shortened by 0 bases and J by 6 bases, with 6 bases between the two germline ends. Germline V gene sequence: CDR1 SEHNR, CDR2 FQNEAQ (reference sequence). Authors' methods: Amplification of reference gene primers was used by the study to estimate nucleated cell counts. Some clones are missing from TCRdb's copy, which holds only in-frame ones; the method was immunoSEQ multiplex PCR. For V, J and clone size, that table is used; D and trimming come from the DNA. The data contain about 150,000 clones, 84% of them singletons. The sequenced sample consisted of peripheral blood. The receptor was derived from a man in his 70s with active or convalescent COVID-19. The chain couples TRBV7-9 to TRBJ1-6; no clear D. The CDR3 region is CASSLAPSNSPLHF. The CDR3 region has the DNA TGTGCCAGCAGCTTAGCACCCAGTAATTCACCCCTCCACTTT.